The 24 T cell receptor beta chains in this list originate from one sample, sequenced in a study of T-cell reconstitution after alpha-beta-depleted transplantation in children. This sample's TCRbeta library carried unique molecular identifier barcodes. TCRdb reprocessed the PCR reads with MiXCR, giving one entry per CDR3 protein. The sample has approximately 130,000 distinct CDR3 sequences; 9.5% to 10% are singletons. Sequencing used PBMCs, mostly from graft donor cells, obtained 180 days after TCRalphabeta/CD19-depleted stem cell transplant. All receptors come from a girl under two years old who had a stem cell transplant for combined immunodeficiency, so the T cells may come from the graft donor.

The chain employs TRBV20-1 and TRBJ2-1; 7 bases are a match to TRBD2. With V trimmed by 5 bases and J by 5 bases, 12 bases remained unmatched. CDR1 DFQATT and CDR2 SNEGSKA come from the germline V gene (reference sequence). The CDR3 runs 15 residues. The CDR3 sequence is CSALGWLAANNEQFF. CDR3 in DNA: TGCAGTGCTCTCGGATGGCTAGCGGCTAACAATGAGCAGTTCTTC.

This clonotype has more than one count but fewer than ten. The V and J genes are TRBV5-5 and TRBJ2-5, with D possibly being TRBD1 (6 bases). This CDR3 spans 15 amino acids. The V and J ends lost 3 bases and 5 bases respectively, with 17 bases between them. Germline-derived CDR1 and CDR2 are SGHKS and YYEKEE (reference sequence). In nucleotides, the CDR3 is TGTGCCAGCAGCTCCCCTTCCTACAGGGATGAGACCCAGTACTTC. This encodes CASSSPSYRDETQYF.

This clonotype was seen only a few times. CDR3 loop: CSVEGRLHTEAFF. CDR3 DNA sequence: TGCAGCGTAGAGGGGCGGCTTCACACTGAAGCTTTCTTT. V is TRBV29-1 and J is TRBJ1-1, with D possibly being TRBD1 (5 bases). The CDR3 has 13 amino acids. V was trimmed by 6 bases and J by 3 bases, leaving 14 bases between them. Looked up from germline, CDR1 is SQVTM and CDR2 is ANQGSEA.

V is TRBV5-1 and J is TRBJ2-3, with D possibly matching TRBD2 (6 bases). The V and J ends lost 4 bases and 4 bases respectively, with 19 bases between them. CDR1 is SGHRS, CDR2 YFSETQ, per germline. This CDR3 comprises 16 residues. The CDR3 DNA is TGCGCCAGCAGCCTAGTCTTGGGGAGGATGTCAGATACGCAGTATTTT. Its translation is CASSLVLGRMSDTQYF.

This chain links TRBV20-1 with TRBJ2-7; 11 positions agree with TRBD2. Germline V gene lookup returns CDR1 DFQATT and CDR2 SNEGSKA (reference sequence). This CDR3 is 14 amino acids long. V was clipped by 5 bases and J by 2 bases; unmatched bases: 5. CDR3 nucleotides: TGCAGTGCTTCCGGGACTAGCGGAACCTACGAGCAGTACTTC. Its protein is CSASGTSGTYEQYF.

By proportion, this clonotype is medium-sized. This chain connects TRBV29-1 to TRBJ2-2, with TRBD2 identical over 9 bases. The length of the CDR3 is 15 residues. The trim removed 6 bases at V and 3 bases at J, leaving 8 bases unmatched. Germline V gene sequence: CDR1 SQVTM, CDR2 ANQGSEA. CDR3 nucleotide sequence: TGCAGCGTCGTTTGGGCTAGCGGGGACACCGGGGAGCTGTTTTTT. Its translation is CSVVWASGDTGELFF.

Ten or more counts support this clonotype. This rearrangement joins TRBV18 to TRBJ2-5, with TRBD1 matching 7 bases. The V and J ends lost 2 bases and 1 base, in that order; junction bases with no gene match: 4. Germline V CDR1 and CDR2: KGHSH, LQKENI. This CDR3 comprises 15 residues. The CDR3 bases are TGTGCCAGCTCACCAGAGACAGGGCCCCAAGAGACCCAGTACTTC. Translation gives CASSPETGPQETQYF. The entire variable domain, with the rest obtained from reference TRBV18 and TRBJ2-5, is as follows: NAGVMQNPRHLVRRRGQEARLRCSPMKGHSHVYWYRQLPEEGLKFMVYLQKENIIDESGMPKERFSAEFPKEGPSILRIQQVVRGDSAAYFCASSPETGPQETQYFGPGTRLLVL.

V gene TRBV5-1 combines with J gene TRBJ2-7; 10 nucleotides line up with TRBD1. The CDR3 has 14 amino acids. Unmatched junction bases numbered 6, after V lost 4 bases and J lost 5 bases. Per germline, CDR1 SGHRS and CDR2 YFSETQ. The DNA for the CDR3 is TGCGCCAGCAGCATAGGGACAGGGGACAACGAGCAGTACTTC. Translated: CASSIGTGDNEQYF.

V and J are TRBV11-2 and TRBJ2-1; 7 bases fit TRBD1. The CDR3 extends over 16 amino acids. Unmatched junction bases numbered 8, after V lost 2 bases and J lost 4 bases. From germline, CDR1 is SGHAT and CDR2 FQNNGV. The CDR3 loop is CASSLMTGTVYNEQFF. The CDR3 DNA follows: TGTGCCAGCAGCTTAATGACCGGGACAGTGTACAATGAGCAGTTCTTC.

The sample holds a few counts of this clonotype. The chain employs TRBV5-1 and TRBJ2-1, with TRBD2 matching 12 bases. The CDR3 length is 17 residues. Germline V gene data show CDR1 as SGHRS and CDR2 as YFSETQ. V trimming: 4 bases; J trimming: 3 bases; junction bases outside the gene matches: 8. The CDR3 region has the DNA TGCGCCAGCAGCCCCTTGACTAGCGGGGGTCACTACAATGAGCAGTTCTTC. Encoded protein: CASSPLTSGGHYNEQFF.

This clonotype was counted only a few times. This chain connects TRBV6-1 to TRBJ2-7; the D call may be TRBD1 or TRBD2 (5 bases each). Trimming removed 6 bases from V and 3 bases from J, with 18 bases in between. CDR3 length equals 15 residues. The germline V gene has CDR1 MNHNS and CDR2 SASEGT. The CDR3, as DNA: TGTGCCAGCAGCTTTGGGACCCAGGGTTTCTACGAGCAGTACTTC. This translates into CASSFGTQGFYEQYF.

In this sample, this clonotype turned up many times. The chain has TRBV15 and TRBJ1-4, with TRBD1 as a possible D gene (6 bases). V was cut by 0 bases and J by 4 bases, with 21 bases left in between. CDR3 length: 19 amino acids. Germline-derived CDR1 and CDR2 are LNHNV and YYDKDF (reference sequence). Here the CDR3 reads CATSRDYGGASHLNEKLFF. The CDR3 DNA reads TGTGCCACCAGCAGAGATTACGGGGGGGCCTCCCACCTTAATGAAAAACTGTTTTTT.

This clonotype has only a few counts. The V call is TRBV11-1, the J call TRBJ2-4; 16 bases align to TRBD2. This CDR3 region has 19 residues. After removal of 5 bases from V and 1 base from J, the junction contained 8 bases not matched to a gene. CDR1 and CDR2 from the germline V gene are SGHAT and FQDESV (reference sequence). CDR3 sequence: CASSTGTSGRVLAKNIQYF. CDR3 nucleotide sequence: TGTGCCAGCAGCACCGGGACTAGCGGGAGGGTTCTCGCCAAAAACATTCAGTACTTC.

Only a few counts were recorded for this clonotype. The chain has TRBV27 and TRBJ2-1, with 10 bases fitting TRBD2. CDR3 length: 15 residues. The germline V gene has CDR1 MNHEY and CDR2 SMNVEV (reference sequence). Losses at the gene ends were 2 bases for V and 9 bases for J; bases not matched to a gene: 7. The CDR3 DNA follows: TGTGCCAGCAGTTTAAGTTGGCTAGCGGGAGCTGAGCAGTTCTTC. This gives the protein CASSLSWLAGAEQFF.

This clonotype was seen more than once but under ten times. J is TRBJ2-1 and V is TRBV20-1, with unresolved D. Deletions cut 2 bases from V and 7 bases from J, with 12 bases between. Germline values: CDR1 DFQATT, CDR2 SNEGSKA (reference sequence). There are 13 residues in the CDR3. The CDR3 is CSARFLFRNEQFF. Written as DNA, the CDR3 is TGCAGTGCTAGATTTTTGTTCAGGAATGAGCAGTTCTTC.

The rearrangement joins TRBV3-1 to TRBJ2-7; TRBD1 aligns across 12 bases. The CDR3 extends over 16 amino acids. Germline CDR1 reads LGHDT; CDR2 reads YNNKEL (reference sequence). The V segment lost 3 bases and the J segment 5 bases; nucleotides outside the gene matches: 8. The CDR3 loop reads CASSQAGTGGVDEQYF. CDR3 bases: TGTGCCAGCAGCCAGGCCGGGACAGGGGGCGTCGACGAGCAGTACTTC.

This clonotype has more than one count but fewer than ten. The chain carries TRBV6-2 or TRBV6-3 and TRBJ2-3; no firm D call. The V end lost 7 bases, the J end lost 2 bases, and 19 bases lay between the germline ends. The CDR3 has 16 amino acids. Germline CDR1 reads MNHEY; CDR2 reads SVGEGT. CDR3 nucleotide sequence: TGTGCCAGCAATCGAGGCGCGCGACATGTCACAGATACGCAGTATTTT. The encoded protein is CASNRGARHVTDTQYF.

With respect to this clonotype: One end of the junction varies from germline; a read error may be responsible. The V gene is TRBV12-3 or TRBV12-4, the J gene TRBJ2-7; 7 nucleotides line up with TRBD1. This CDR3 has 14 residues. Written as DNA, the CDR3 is TGTGCCGGCAGTTCCGCCGGGACAGCCTACGAGCAGTACTTC. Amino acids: CAGSSAGTAYEQYF.

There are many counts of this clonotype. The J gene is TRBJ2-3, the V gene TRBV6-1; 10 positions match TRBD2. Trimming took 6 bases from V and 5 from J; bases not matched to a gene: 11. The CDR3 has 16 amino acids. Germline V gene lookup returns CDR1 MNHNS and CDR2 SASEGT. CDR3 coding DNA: TGTGCCAGCAGCCCGGTAGCGGGAGGCCGAGGAGATACGCAGTATTTT. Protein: CASSPVAGGRGDTQYF.

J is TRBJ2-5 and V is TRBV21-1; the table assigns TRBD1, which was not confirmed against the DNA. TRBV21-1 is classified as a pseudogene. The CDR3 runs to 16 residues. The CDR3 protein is CASSKVPRQEEETQYF. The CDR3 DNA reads TGTGCCAGCAGCAAAGTCCCCCGACAGGAGGAAGAGACCCAGTACTTC.

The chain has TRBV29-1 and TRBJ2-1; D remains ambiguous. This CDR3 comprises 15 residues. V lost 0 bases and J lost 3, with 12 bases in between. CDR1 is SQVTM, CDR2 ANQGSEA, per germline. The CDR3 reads CSVEDRRQFYNEQFF. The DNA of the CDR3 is TGCAGCGTTGAAGATCGTCGGCAATTCTACAATGAGCAGTTCTTC.

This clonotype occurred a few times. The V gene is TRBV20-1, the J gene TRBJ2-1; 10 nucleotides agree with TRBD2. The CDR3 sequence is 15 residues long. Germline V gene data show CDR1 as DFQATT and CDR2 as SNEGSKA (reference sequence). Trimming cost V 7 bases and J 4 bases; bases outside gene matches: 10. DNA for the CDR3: TGCAGTGTTGACCTAGCGGGGGCCTCATACAATGAGCAGTTCTTC. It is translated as CSVDLAGASYNEQFF.

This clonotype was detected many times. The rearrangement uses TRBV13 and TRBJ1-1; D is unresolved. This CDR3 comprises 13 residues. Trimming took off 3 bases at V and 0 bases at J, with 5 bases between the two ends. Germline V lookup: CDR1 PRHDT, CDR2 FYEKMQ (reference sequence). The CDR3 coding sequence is TGTGCCAGCAGCTTTTACATGAACACTGAAGCTTTCTTT. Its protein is CASSFYMNTEAFF.

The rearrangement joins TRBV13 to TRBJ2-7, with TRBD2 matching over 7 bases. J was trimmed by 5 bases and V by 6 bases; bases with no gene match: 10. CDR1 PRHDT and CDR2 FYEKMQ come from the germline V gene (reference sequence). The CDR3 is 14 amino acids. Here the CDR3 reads CASSRGLGGDEQYF. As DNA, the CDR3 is TGTGCCAGCAGTCGCGGACTAGGAGGAGACGAGCAGTACTTC.